The 17 T cell receptor beta chains presented below share a single source sample, sequenced in a study of regulatory T cells in long-lasting Graves disease. According to the study, TCR beta libraries were built with iRepertoire HTBI primers and CDR3-region Arm-PCR. Via MiXCR, TCRdb re-called the multiplex PCR reads, giving one row per CDR3 protein. The sample gives hundreds of thousands of distinct CDR3 sequences, less than 25% of which show up once; over 7.5% is in the top ten. Specified time point: persistent/refractory GD, antithyroid drugs over 5 years with positive TRAb. From PBMCs, RNA was extracted and then used to make the TCR library. The sequenced sample was peripheral blood mononuclear cells (PBMCs), obtained when the disease was refractory, from a patient treated with antithyroid drugs. The receptors originated from a female donor with Graves disease.

This clonotype was observed a few times. The V gene is TRBV19, the J gene TRBJ1-2, with D unresolved. CDR3 size: 14 residues. CDR1 is LNHDA, CDR2 SQIVND, per germline (reference sequence). V lost 3 bases, J lost 4 bases, and 12 bases lay in between. CDR3 DNA: TGTGCCAGTAGTATGTTCCGGACGACCTATGGCTACACCTTC. It yields the protein CASSMFRTTYGYTF. Supplemented by reference TRBV19 and TRBJ1-2, the full variable domain reads DGGITQSPKYLFRKEGQNVTLSCEQNLNHDAMYWYRQDPGQGLRLIYYSQIVNDFQKGDIAEGYSVSREKKESFPLTVTSAQKNPTAFYLCASSMFRTTYGYTFGSGTRLTVV.

This clonotype has more than one count but fewer than ten. CDR3 in DNA: TGTGCCAGCAGCCCTTATACATGGATCGAGACCCAGTACTTC. It codes for CASSPYTWIETQYF. The V call is TRBV6-2 or TRBV6-3, the J call TRBJ2-5, with D unresolved. The CDR3 extends over 14 amino acids. The germline V and J ends were trimmed by 6 bases and 5 bases, with 16 bases remaining between them. Germline assignment: CDR1 MNHEY and CDR2 SVGEGT.

Note on this clonotype: Germline and junction disagree at one end, which may indicate a read error. V is TRBV11-2 and J is TRBJ2-2; TRBD1 is a possible D gene (6 bases). The CDR3 is 14 residues long. CDR1 and CDR2 from the germline V gene are SGHAT and FQNNGV. CDR3 bases: TGTGTCAGCAGTTTCCCAGGGGCAGCCGGGGAGCTGTTTTTT. Translated: CVSSFPGAAGELFF.

This clonotype was seen at least ten times. This chain joins TRBV27 and TRBJ2-7; either TRBD1 or TRBD2 may supply D (6 bases each). Trimming took off 1 base at V and 2 bases at J, with 9 bases between the two ends. The CDR3 totals 14 residues. CDR1 is MNHEY and CDR2 is SMNVEV in the germline V gene (reference sequence). In nucleotides, the CDR3 is TGTGCCAGCAGTTTATGGGGGGCTACCTACGAGCAGTACTTC. It is translated as CASSLWGATYEQYF.

This clonotype was observed a few times. J is TRBJ2-2 and V is TRBV7-2; D uncertain. V was trimmed by 1 base and J by 7 bases, leaving 7 bases between them. The length of the CDR3 is 13 residues. Germline V gene sequence: CDR1 SGHTA, CDR2 FQGNSA. The CDR3 loop is CASSLGWGGELFF. Here the CDR3 DNA reads TGTGCCAGCAGCTTAGGGTGGGGCGGGGAGCTGTTTTTT.

In its sample, this clonotype was seen many times. The chain has TRBV5-4 and TRBJ2-2; 12 bases map to TRBD2. From germline, CDR1 is SGHNT and CDR2 YYREEE (reference sequence). This CDR3 is built from 17 residues. The trim removed 0 bases at V and 3 bases at J, leaving 3 bases unmatched. The CDR3 coding sequence is TGTGCCAGCAGCTTGGAGCTAGCGGGAGGGTACACCGGGGAGCTGTTTTTT. Protein product: CASSLELAGGYTGELFF.

This clonotype was observed at least ten times. The chain uses TRBV2 and TRBJ1-1, with 10 bases that match TRBD1. Germline CDR1 and CDR2: SNHLY and FYNNEI. The CDR3 loop spans 14 amino acids. With 7 bases clipped from V and 5 bases from J, the junction kept 7 bases outside the gene matches. CDR3 DNA sequence: TGTGCCAGCACCACGGGACAGGGGAGAACTGAAGCTTTCTTT. Protein sequence: CASTTGQGRTEAFF. The entire variable domain, with the rest obtained from reference TRBV2 and TRBJ1-1, is as follows: EPEVTQTPSHQVTQMGQEVILRCVPISNHLYFYWYRQILGQKVEFLVSFYNNEISEKSEIFDDQFSVERPDGSNFTLKIRSTKLEDSAMYFCASTTGQGRTEAFFGQGTRLTVV.

This chain uses TRBV7-9 with TRBJ1-3; 9 nucleotides line up with TRBD1. This CDR3 region has 14 residues. From germline, CDR1 is SEHNR and CDR2 FQNEAQ (reference sequence). V gave up 8 bases and J gave up 2 bases; unmatched junction bases: 4. The CDR3 is CASGRDRAGNTIYF. DNA for the CDR3: TGTGCCAGCGGCCGGGACAGGGCTGGAAACACCATATATTTT. The variable domain in full, completed from reference TRBV7-9 and TRBJ1-3, reads DTGVSQNPRHKITKRGQNVTFRCDPISEHNRLYWYRQTLGQGPEFLTYFQNEAQLEKSRLLSDRFSAERPKGSFSTLEIQRTEQGDSAMYLCASGRDRAGNTIYFGEGSWLTVV.

The genes are TRBV7-9 and TRBJ2-1; D is unclear. From germline, CDR1 is SEHNR and CDR2 FQNEAQ (reference sequence). The CDR3 sequence is 15 residues long. V lost 4 bases, J lost 4 bases, and 14 bases lay in between. CDR3 sequence reads: CASSYVTPGYNEQFF. The CDR3 region has the DNA TGTGCCAGCAGCTATGTCACCCCCGGGTACAATGAGCAGTTCTTC.

This clonotype was recorded many times. V gene TRBV5-4 combines with J gene TRBJ2-5; D possibly corresponds to TRBD1 (5 bases). There are 15 residues in the CDR3. Between the trimmed V and J ends, which lost 4 bases and 1 base, there was a span of 14 bases. Germline V gene lookup returns CDR1 SGHNT and CDR2 YYREEE (reference sequence). CDR3 sequence (DNA): TGTGCCAGCAGCCCCTCACCCGACAGCCAAGAGACCCAGTACTTC. This sequence encodes CASSPSPDSQETQYF. Complete variable domain (other parts from reference TRBV5-4 and TRBJ2-5): ETGVTQSPTHLIKTRGQQVTLRCSSQSGHNTVSWYQQALGQGPQFIFQYYREEENGRGNFPPRFSGLQFPNYSSELNVNALELDDSALYLCASSPSPDSQETQYFGPGTRLLVL.

This clonotype was found many times. V usage is TRBV28 and J usage is TRBJ1-1, with D possibly being TRBD1 (5 bases). CDR1 MDHEN and CDR2 SYDVKM come from the germline V gene. The V and J ends lost 3 bases and 10 bases respectively, with 12 bases between them. This CDR3 is 12 amino acids long. CDR3 in amino acids: CASSLVDTGAFF. In DNA, the CDR3 is TGTGCCAGCAGTTTGGTGGACACGGGAGCTTTCTTT.

The V call is TRBV9, the J call TRBJ1-4, with D perhaps matching TRBD1 (5 bases). The CDR3 runs 14 residues. Per germline, CDR1 SGDLS and CDR2 YYNGEE. Trimming cost V 0 bases and J 8 bases, with 11 bases left between them. CDR3 protein: CASSVEWGGEKLFF. The CDR3 coding sequence is TGTGCCAGCAGCGTAGAATGGGGCGGGGAAAAACTGTTTTTT.

The chain couples TRBV2 to TRBJ2-5; TRBD2 agrees at 12 bases. The J call may be wrong; the DNA end is better matched by TRBJ2-1. This CDR3 has 16 residues. Germline CDR1 SNHLY, CDR2 FYNNEI. The CDR3 protein is CASSERGTSGPQEQFF. In DNA form, the CDR3 reads TGTGCCAGCAGTGAAAGGGGGACTAGCGGGCCTCAGGAGCAGTTCTTC.

The chain couples TRBV12-3 or TRBV12-4 to TRBJ2-7, with 10 positions matching TRBD2. The V gene end was trimmed by 6 bases and the J gene end by 9 bases; junction bases not matched to a gene: 14. CDR3 length: 15 residues. Written as DNA, the CDR3 is TGTGCCAGCAGGGCAGCGGGAGGGCTCCGAGACGGGCAGTACTTC. This sequence encodes CASRAAGGLRDGQYF.

This clonotype was counted many times. The rearrangement links TRBV11-1 to TRBJ2-7, with 7 bases that match TRBD2. The CDR3 consists of 17 residues. V lost 2 bases and J lost 2; bases outside the gene matches: 12. Germline V gene data show CDR1 as SGHAT and CDR2 as FQDESV (reference sequence). CDR3 region: CASSLIDRDYPTYEQYF. In DNA, the CDR3 is TGTGCCAGCAGCTTAATTGACCGGGACTACCCGACCTACGAGCAGTACTTC.

The chain is built from TRBV6-2 or TRBV6-3 and TRBJ1-1, with TRBD1 identical over 7 bases. V was pared by 0 bases and J by 1 base, with 2 bases of the junction left unmatched. Germline V gene sequence: CDR1 MNHEY, CDR2 SVGEGT. This CDR3 is built from 15 residues. The CDR3, as DNA: TGTGCCAGCAGTTACTCGGGACAGCCGAACACTGAAGCTTTCTTT. Translated, it gives CASSYSGQPNTEAFF.

This clonotype was seen a handful of times. The chain has TRBV10-3 and TRBJ2-7; D uncertain. There are 12 residues in the CDR3. Trimming cost V 0 bases and J 10 bases, with 10 bases left between them. Germline CDR1 reads ENHRY; CDR2 reads SYGVKD. As DNA, the CDR3 is TGTGCCATCAGTGAGTCGGCTTTTACCCAGTACTTC. Its translation: CAISESAFTQYF.